The rows below give T cell receptor beta chains drawn from one sample of a study of early T cells in non-severe SARS-CoV-2 infection. One entry per CDR3 protein, called by TCRdb with MiXCR from the 5' RACE reads. The repertoire consists of roughly 100,000 distinct CDR3 sequences, with 10% to 15% occurring once and the leading ten covering 5.5% to 7%. Sequencing was performed on whole blood. The receptors originated from an adult who was a healthcare worker with PCR-confirmed SARS-CoV-2 infection or an uninfected control (not recorded which). Each CDR3 is given with its conserved first and last residue. The order of the fields is D gene, J gene, V gene, clone size, CDR3 protein, CDR3 DNA. D genes are given only for firm matches. Clone size, where shown, is once, few, many, or a class for clones that have expanded.

D gene: TRBD2; J gene: TRBJ2-7; V gene: TRBV20-1; clone size: many; CDR3 protein: CSAKGLADYEQYF; CDR3 DNA: TGCAGTGCTAAGGGACTAGCGGATTACGAGCAGTACTTC
D gene: -; J gene: TRBJ2-5; V gene: TRBV7-8; clone size: few; CDR3 protein: CASSSARRETQYF; CDR3 DNA: TGTGCCAGCAGCTCCGCCCGGAGAGAGACCCAGTACTTC
D gene: -; J gene: TRBJ1-2; V gene: TRBV27; clone size: few; CDR3 protein: CARRTGKTNYGYTF; CDR3 DNA: TGTGCCCGAAGAACAGGGAAGACTAACTATGGCTACACCTTC
D gene: TRBD2; J gene: TRBJ2-1; V gene: TRBV5-1; clone size: -; CDR3 protein: CASRLAGGPDNEQFF; CDR3 DNA: TGCGCCAGCAGGCTAGCGGGAGGGCCGGACAATGAGCAGTTCTTC
D gene: TRBD2; J gene: TRBJ2-7; V gene: TRBV7-9; clone size: -; CDR3 protein: CASSEGLAGTYEQYF; CDR3 DNA: TGTGCCAGCAGCGAGGGACTAGCGGGAACCTACGAGCAGTACTTC
D gene: -; J gene: TRBJ2-5; V gene: TRBV6-6; clone size: few; CDR3 protein: CASSPNTGETQYF; CDR3 DNA: TGTGCCAGCAGTCCCAACACAGGAGAGACCCAGTACTTC
D gene: -; J gene: TRBJ2-3; V gene: TRBV28; clone size: many; CDR3 protein: CASSFRDTQYF; CDR3 DNA: TGTGCCAGCAGTTTCCGGGATACGCAGTATTTT
D gene: -; J gene: TRBJ2-1; V gene: TRBV29-1; clone size: -; CDR3 protein: CSVGQGGNEQFF; CDR3 DNA: TGCAGCGTTGGGCAGGGCGGGAATGAGCAGTTCTTC
D gene: -; J gene: TRBJ2-1; V gene: TRBV2; clone size: many; CDR3 protein: CASKGTSYNEQFF; CDR3 DNA: TGTGCCAGCAAAGGGACCTCGTACAATGAGCAGTTCTTC
D gene: -; J gene: TRBJ1-6; V gene: TRBV24-1; clone size: many; CDR3 protein: CATSEAGHHPPPLHF; CDR3 DNA: TGTGCCACCAGTGAGGCCGGCCACCATCCTCCACCCCTCCACTTT
D gene: -; J gene: TRBJ2-1; V gene: TRBV4-1; clone size: -; CDR3 protein: CASRARGEQFF; CDR3 DNA: TGCGCCAGCAGAGCACGAGGGGAGCAGTTCTTC
D gene: TRBD1; J gene: TRBJ1-5; V gene: TRBV30; clone size: few; CDR3 protein: CAWREGASNQPQHF; CDR3 DNA: TGTGCCTGGAGAGAGGGGGCGAGCAATCAGCCCCAGCATTTT
D gene: -; J gene: TRBJ1-6; V gene: TRBV28; clone size: -; CDR3 protein: CASSLYQGYSPLHF; CDR3 DNA: TGTGCCAGCAGTTTATACCAGGGTTATTCACCCCTCCACTTT
D gene: -; J gene: TRBJ2-7; V gene: TRBV11-2; clone size: many; CDR3 protein: CASSFARVLRNEQYF; CDR3 DNA: TGTGCCAGCAGCTTCGCGAGGGTCCTAAGAAACGAGCAGTACTTC
D gene: -; J gene: TRBJ2-3; V gene: TRBV3-1; clone size: few; CDR3 protein: CASSGVGGHTDTQYF; CDR3 DNA: TGTGCCAGCAGCGGTGTCGGAGGGCACACAGATACGCAGTATTTT
D gene: -; J gene: TRBJ2-5; V gene: TRBV2; clone size: once; CDR3 protein: CASREQETQYF; CDR3 DNA: TGTGCCAGCAGGGAGCAAGAGACCCAGTACTTC
D gene: -; J gene: TRBJ2-3; V gene: TRBV28; clone size: -; CDR3 protein: CASSSLAHTDTQYF; CDR3 DNA: TGTGCCAGCAGTTCCTTAGCGCACACAGATACGCAGTATTTT
D gene: TRBD2; J gene: TRBJ2-1; V gene: TRBV19; clone size: many; CDR3 protein: CASSIPSGRAAEQFF; CDR3 DNA: TGTGCCAGTAGTATTCCTAGCGGGAGGGCCGCTGAGCAGTTCTTC
D gene: TRBD2; J gene: TRBJ2-4; V gene: TRBV3-1; clone size: few; CDR3 protein: CASSQTTSGIKNIQYF; CDR3 DNA: TGTGCCAGCAGCCAAACGACTAGCGGGATCAAAAACATTCAGTACTTC
D gene: -; J gene: TRBJ2-7; V gene: TRBV7-9; clone size: -; CDR3 protein: CASSLVVSEFEQYF; CDR3 DNA: TGTGCCAGCAGCTTAGTGGTTTCCGAGTTCGAGCAGTACTTC
D gene: -; J gene: TRBJ1-1; V gene: TRBV6-5; clone size: -; CDR3 protein: CASSYSQGLGTEAFF; CDR3 DNA: TGTGCCAGCAGTTACTCGCAGGGGCTGGGCACTGAAGCTTTCTTT
D gene: -; J gene: TRBJ1-2; V gene: TRBV7-2; clone size: few; CDR3 protein: CASSLEWRALGGYTF; CDR3 DNA: TGTGCCAGCAGCTTAGAGTGGCGGGCTCTGGGCGGCTACACCTTC
D gene: TRBD1; J gene: TRBJ1-4; V gene: TRBV7-2; clone size: -; CDR3 protein: CASSSRQGAGEKLFF; CDR3 DNA: TGTGCCAGCAGCTCCCGACAGGGGGCGGGGGAAAAACTGTTTTTT
D gene: -; J gene: TRBJ1-1; V gene: TRBV20-1; clone size: -; CDR3 protein: CSGFGEWGTEAFF; CDR3 DNA: TGCAGTGGTTTCGGGGAGTGGGGCACTGAAGCTTTCTTT
D gene: TRBD2; J gene: TRBJ2-6; V gene: TRBV20-1; clone size: -; CDR3 protein: CSARLAGRSGANVLTF; CDR3 DNA: TGCAGTGCTAGACTAGCGGGAAGGTCTGGGGCCAACGTCCTGACTTTC
D gene: TRBD2; J gene: TRBJ2-1; V gene: TRBV19; clone size: many; CDR3 protein: CASSRTSGRTSYNEQFF; CDR3 DNA: TGTGCCAGTAGCCGGACTAGCGGGAGGACCTCTTACAATGAGCAGTTCTTC
D gene: TRBD1; J gene: TRBJ2-1; V gene: TRBV5-1; clone size: few; CDR3 protein: CASSLVTGGKSEQFF; CDR3 DNA: TGCGCCAGCAGCTTGGTGACAGGGGGCAAGTCTGAGCAGTTCTTC